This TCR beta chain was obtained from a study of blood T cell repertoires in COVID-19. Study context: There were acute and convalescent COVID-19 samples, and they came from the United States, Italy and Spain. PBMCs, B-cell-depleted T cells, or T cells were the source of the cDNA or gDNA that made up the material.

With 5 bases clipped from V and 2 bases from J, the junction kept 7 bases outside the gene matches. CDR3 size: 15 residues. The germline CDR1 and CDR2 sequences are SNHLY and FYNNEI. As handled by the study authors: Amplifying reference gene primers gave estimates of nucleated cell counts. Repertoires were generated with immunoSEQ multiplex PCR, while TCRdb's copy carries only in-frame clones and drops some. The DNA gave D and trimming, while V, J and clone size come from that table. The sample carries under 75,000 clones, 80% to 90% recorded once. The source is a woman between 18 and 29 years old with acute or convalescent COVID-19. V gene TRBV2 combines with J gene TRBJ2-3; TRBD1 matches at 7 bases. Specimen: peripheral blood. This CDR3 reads CASSRSGQITDTQYF. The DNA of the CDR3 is TGTGCCAGCAGTAGATCGGGACAGATCACAGATACGCAGTATTTT.